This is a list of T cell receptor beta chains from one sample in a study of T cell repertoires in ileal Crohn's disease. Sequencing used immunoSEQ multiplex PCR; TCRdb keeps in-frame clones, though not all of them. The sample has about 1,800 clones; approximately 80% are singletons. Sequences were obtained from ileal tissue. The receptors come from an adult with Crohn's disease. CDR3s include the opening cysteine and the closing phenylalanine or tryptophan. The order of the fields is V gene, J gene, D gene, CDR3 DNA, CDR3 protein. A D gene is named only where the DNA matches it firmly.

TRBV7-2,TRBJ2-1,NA,TGTGCCAGCAGCTTAGTCCGCAGGGTCAATGAGCAGTTCTTC,CASSLVRRVNEQFF
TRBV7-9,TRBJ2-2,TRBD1,TGTGCCAGCAGCACCCGGGACAGTTGGGGCGACACCGGGGAGCTGTTTTTT,CASSTRDSWGDTGELFF
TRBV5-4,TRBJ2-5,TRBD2,TGTGCCAGCAGCGAACGACTAGCGGGCGCGCGAGAGACCCAGTACTTC,CASSERLAGARETQYF
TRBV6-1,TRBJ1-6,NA,TGTGCCAGCAGAACCCGACAGAATTCACCCCTCCACTTT,CASRTRQNSPLHF
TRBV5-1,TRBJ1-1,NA,TGCGCCAGCAGCGGAGGTATCATGAACACTGAAGCTTTCTTT,CASSGGIMNTEAFF
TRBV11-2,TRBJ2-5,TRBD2,TGTGCCAGCAGCCATAGCGGGGGGACCCTAGAGACCCAGTACTTC,CASSHSGGTLETQYF
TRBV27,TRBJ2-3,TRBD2,TGTGCCAGCAGGGACCTAGCGGCGGGTCAGGATACGCAGTATTTT,CASRDLAAGQDTQYF
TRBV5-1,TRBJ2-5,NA,TGCGCCAGCAGCTTGGTTGGGGAGCAAGAGACCCAGTACTTC,CASSLVGEQETQYF
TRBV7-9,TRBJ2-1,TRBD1,TGTGCCAGCAGCGAATCCGGGACAGGGGGCCTTTCCTACAATGAGCAGTTCTTC,CASSESGTGGLSYNEQFF
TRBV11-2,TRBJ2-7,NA,TGTGCCAGCAGCTTAGATCTACTCTCCTACGAGCAGTACTTC,CASSLDLLSYEQYF
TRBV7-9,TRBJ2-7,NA,TGTGCCAGCAGCTTTGGGGGGAGGTTCGGGGAGCAGTACTTC,CASSFGGRFGEQYF
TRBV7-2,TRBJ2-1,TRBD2,TGTGCCAGCAGCTCATCTTTAGCGGGGGGGAAAGAGCAGTTCTTC,CASSSSLAGGKEQFF
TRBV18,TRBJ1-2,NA,TGTGCCAGCTCACCAACTAGGGCGGCCCTAAACTATGGCTACACCTTC,CASSPTRAALNYGYTF
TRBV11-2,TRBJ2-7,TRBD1,TGTGCCAGCAGCTTAGCCATGGGACAGTCCTACGAGCAGTACTTC,CASSLAMGQSYEQYF
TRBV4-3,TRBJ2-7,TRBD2,TGCGCCAGCAGCCAAGAGTACTACGGGGGGGTCGCGGCCTACGAGCAGTACTTC,CASSQEYYGGVAAYEQYF
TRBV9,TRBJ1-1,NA,TGTGCCAGCAGTTGGGGCCAGGACACTGAAGCTTTCTTT,CASSWGQDTEAFF
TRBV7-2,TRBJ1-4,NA,TGTGCCAGCAGCCTCACAAGGAGGGACGAAAAACTGTTTTTT,CASSLTRRDEKLFF
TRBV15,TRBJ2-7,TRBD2,TGTGCCACCAGCAGAGATAGGGGCGGGGGGCACGAGCAGTACTTC,CATSRDRGGGHEQYF
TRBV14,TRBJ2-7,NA,TGTGCCAGCAGCGTAGGGGACTCCGTGGAGCAGTACTTC,CASSVGDSVEQYF
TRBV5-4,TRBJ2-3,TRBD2,TGTGCCAGCAGTCTGGGCGTGCTAGCGGGGGACCACCTAGGGGCAGATACGCAGTATTTT,CASSLGVLAGDHLGADTQYF
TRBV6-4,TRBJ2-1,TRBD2,TGTGCCAGCAGTGACCTAGCGGGGGGTTCTGAGCAGTTCTTC,CASSDLAGGSEQFF
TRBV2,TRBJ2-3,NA,TGTGCCAGCAGCCTGACATATGAGGGAGATACGCAGTATTTT,CASSLTYEGDTQYF
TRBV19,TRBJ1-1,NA,TGTGCCAGTAGTATTAATGGGGGCAGGGCCCAACGTGGCACTGAAGCTTTCTTT,CASSINGGRAQRGTEAFF
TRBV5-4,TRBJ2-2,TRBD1,TGTGCCAGCAGCGCTCCGGGACAGATGACCGGGGAGCTGTTTTTT,CASSAPGQMTGELFF
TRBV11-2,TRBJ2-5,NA,TGTGCCAGCAGTCTGGGGGCTAACCAAGAGACCCAGTACTTC,CASSLGANQETQYF
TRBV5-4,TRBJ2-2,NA,TGTGCCAGCAGCTTGGAACTAGCGAACACCGGGGAGCTGTTTTTT,CASSLELANTGELFF
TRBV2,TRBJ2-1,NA,TGTGCCAGCAGTGTTGGACTCTACAATGAGCAGTTCTTC,CASSVGLYNEQFF
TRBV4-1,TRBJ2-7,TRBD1,TGCGCCAGCAGTCAAGGCCTGGACAGGACCTACGAGCAGTACTTC,CASSQGLDRTYEQYF
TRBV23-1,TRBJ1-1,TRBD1,TGCGCCAGCAGTCATAGGAAAGGGCGCCCAAAGACAGGGGGCTGGACTGAAGCTTTCTTT,CASSHRKGRPKTGGWTEAFF
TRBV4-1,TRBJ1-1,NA,TGCGCCAGCAGCCAAGGATGGGGGGGCGCCCCTGAAGCTTTCTTT,CASSQGWGGAPEAFF
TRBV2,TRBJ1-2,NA,TGTGCCAGCAGTGAACCGGGACAAAGGGGCTACACCTTC,CASSEPGQRGYTF
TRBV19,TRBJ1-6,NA,TGTGCCAGTAGCCGTTTAAATTCACCCCTCCACTTT,CASSRLNSPLHF
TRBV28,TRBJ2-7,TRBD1,TGTGCCAGCACGGGGACAGGGTTAAACTACGAGCAGTACTTC,CASTGTGLNYEQYF